The sequence of this TCR beta chain was determined in a study of T cell responses to AZD1222 COVID-19 vaccine. TCRdb's copy holds only in-frame clones and misses some; the assay was immunoSEQ multiplex PCR. The table lists about 94,000 clones, roughly 90% of them singletons. Trimming left V 0 bases short and J 2 bases short, with 14 bases between. The CDR3 is 16 amino acids. Germline V lookup: CDR1 SGHRS, CDR2 YFSETQ. This clone was detected only a few times. The starting material was peripheral blood, obtained on day 0 of AZD1222 vaccination. The chain has TRBV5-1 and TRBJ1-2, with D possibly being TRBD1 (6 bases). The TCR comes from an adult in good health. The CDR3 DNA follows: TGCGCCAGCAGCTTGGATCCTACAGGGCGGAACTATGGCTACACCTTC. As protein: CASSLDPTGRNYGYTF.